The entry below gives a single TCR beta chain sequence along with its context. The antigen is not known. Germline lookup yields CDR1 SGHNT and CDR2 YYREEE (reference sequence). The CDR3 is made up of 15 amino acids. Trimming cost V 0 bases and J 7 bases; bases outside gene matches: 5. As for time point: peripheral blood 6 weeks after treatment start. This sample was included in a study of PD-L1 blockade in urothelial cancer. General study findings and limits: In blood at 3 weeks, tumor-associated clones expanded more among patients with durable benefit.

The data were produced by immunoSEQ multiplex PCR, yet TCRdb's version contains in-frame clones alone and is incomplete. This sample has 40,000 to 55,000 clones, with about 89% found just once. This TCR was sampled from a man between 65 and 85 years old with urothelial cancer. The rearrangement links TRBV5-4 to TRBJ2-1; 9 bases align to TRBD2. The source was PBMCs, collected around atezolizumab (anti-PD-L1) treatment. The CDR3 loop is CASSLGLAGVNEQFF. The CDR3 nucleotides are TGTGCCAGCAGCTTGGGGTTAGCGGGAGTAAATGAGCAGTTCTTC.